Presented here are 10 T cell receptor beta chains from one specimen sequenced in a study of blood T cell repertoires in COVID-19 (dated by TCRdb to the early 2020s). The method behind the library was the immunoSEQ multiplex PCR assay. TCRdb carries this immuneACCESS record with in-frame sequences only. Its versions omit some clonotypes, under half of them owing to an unresolved V gene in the studies checked, with the rest unexplained. Here the sample has roughly 380,000 clones; roughly 90% occur a single time. Roughly 1.6% of the sample is taken by the ten largest. The sequencing sample was made of peripheral blood. The receptors derive from a woman between 40 and 55 years old with COVID-19, enrolled during active disease.

The V and J genes are TRBV6-6 and TRBJ1-6, with D unresolved. Deletions cut 6 bases from V and 14 bases from J, with 8 bases between. This CDR3 spans 10 amino acids. CDR1 MNHNY and CDR2 SVGAGI come from the germline V gene (reference sequence). DNA for the CDR3: TGTGCCAGCAGATCATTAGCCCTCCACTTT. Its protein product is CASRSLALHF.

This clone was seen once. Within the sample, other DNA sequences also encode this same CDR3. This sequence joins TRBV5-4 and TRBJ1-5; D possibly corresponds to TRBD1 (5 bases). V was trimmed by 0 bases and J by 4 bases, leaving 8 bases between them. The CDR3 extends over 14 amino acids. Per germline, CDR1 SGHNT and CDR2 YYREEE (reference sequence). The CDR3 region is CASSLAGGNQPQHF. CDR3 bases: TGTGCCAGCAGCTTGGCCGGGGGGAATCAGCCCCAGCATTTT.

The gene calls are TRBV30 and TRBJ1-1; the D is unclear. The CDR3 spans 17 residues. V was shortened by 5 bases and J by 4 bases, with 26 bases between the two germline ends. Germline V gene sequence: CDR1 GTSNPN, CDR2 SVGIG (reference sequence). The CDR3 is CAWGSIGSLQRGTEAFF. DNA for the CDR3: TGTGCCTGGGGATCGATAGGGAGCCTCCAGCGGGGCACTGAAGCTTTCTTT. The full variable domain, with the rest looked up from reference TRBV30 and TRBJ1-1, is SQTIHQWPATLVQPVGSPLSLECTVEGTSNPNLYWYRQAAGRGLQLLFYSVGIGQISSEVPQNLSASRPQDRQFILSSKKLLLSDSGFYLCAWGSIGSLQRGTEAFFGQGTRLTVV.

This chain joins TRBV28 and TRBJ2-3, with TRBD2 identical over 7 bases. Unmatched junction bases numbered 12, after V lost 8 bases and J lost 1 base. Germline loops: CDR1 MDHEN, CDR2 SYDVKM. The CDR3 sequence is 16 residues long. The CDR3, as DNA: TGTGCCAGCTACCCTATCACCCTAGCGGGCACAGATACGCAGTATTTT. Its protein product is CASYPITLAGTDTQYF.

This rearrangement joins TRBV19 to TRBJ2-1, with 10 bases aligning to TRBD2. Trimming took 3 bases from V and 7 from J; bases not matched to a gene: 12. CDR3 length equals 17 residues. The germline V gene encodes CDR1 LNHDA and CDR2 SQIVND (reference sequence). CDR3 sequence (DNA): TGTGCCAGTAGTATGGGTAGCGGGGGGCCGTTTCGAAATGAGCAGTTCTTC. Encoded protein: CASSMGSGGPFRNEQFF.

The chain joins TRBV29-1 to TRBJ2-3, with 10 bases identical to TRBD1. Germline V gene lookup returns CDR1 SQVTM and CDR2 ANQGSEA. This CDR3 spans 16 amino acids. After removal of 6 bases from V and 0 bases from J, the junction contained 9 bases not matched to a gene. This chain's CDR3 is CSVAGTGVQSTDTQYF. The DNA of the CDR3 is TGCAGCGTAGCCGGGACAGGGGTTCAGAGCACAGATACGCAGTATTTT.

This chain links TRBV6-4 with TRBJ2-1; 9 positions match TRBD2. The CDR3 consists of 16 residues. Germline values: CDR1 MRHNA, CDR2 SNTAGT. V lost 5 bases and J lost 6; bases outside the gene matches: 11. CDR3 sequence reads: CASSRIAGGPLNEQFF. Here the CDR3 DNA reads TGTGCCAGCAGTAGGATTGCGGGAGGGCCGCTCAATGAGCAGTTCTTC.

This clone occurred once. The chain is built from TRBV28 and TRBJ2-3; D possibly corresponds to TRBD2 (6 bases). Germline values: CDR1 MDHEN, CDR2 SYDVKM. This CDR3 has 15 residues. Trimming took off 4 bases at V and 3 bases at J, with 14 bases between the two ends. For the CDR3, the DNA is TGTGCCAGCAGTTCACCCGCGGGACTTACAGATACGCAGTATTTT. Encoded protein: CASSSPAGLTDTQYF.

DNA for the CDR3: TGTGCCAGCAATCGGGACACCGGAGCCTACGAGCAGTACTTC. Translated: CASNRDTGAYEQYF. The V and J genes are TRBV5-6 and TRBJ2-7, with D possibly being TRBD1 (6 bases). Trimming removed 6 bases at V and 2 bases at J, with 15 bases between. This CDR3 is 14 amino acids long. The germline V gene encodes CDR1 SGHDT and CDR2 YYEEEE.

CDR3 in amino acids: CASSPRAGGYEQYF. For the CDR3, the DNA is TGTGCCAGCAGCCCCCGAGCGGGGGGTTACGAGCAGTACTTC. The chain couples TRBV5-4 to TRBJ2-7, with TRBD2 matching over 9 bases. V shed 4 bases, J shed 4 bases, and the junction held 6 bases outside the gene matches. The length of the CDR3 is 14 residues. Germline-derived CDR1 and CDR2 are SGHNT and YYREEE (reference sequence).